These 30 T cell receptor beta chains were all obtained from the same sample, sequenced in a study of fetal regulatory T cell absence and autoimmunity. Sequencing was performed with immunoSEQ multiplex PCR; in TCRdb, only in-frame clones are kept and a portion is missing. Of about 46,000 clones in the sample, just under 85% were seen once. The specimen was cord blood. The source is a newborn boy with IPEX syndrome.

The chain carries TRBV10-1 and TRBJ2-7; 11 positions agree with TRBD2. The CDR3 covers 18 residues. With V trimmed by 0 bases and J by 5 bases, 12 bases remained unmatched. Germline assignment: CDR1 WNHNN and CDR2 SYGVQD (reference sequence). CDR3 sequence (DNA): TGCGCCAGCAGTGAGTCGTTAACTAGCGGGAGTTGCGAAAACGAGCAGTACTTC. Translating it yields CASSESLTSGSCENEQYF.

This rearrangement joins TRBV7-9 to TRBJ2-3; a weak D match, TRBD2 (6 bases). Germline V gene lookup returns CDR1 SEHNR and CDR2 FQNEAQ (reference sequence). V lost 5 bases and J lost 4, with 10 bases in between. The CDR3 is 13 amino acids. The CDR3 region is CASSLTSADTQYF. CDR3 nucleotides: TGTGCCAGCAGCCTGACTAGTGCAGATACGCAGTATTTT.

V gene TRBV11-3 combines with J gene TRBJ1-2, with D maybe TRBD1 (5 bases). V was trimmed by 4 bases and J by 6 bases, leaving 12 bases between them. Germline V lookup: CDR1 SGHNT, CDR2 YENEEA. The CDR3 totals 13 residues. The CDR3 nucleotides are TGTGCCAGCAGCTCCCCAGGGAAAGATGGCTACACCTTC. Its protein product is CASSSPGKDGYTF.

The chain combines TRBV6-5 with TRBJ1-1; D not certain. Trimming cost V 0 bases and J 8 bases, with 7 bases left between them. The germline V gene encodes CDR1 MNHEY and CDR2 SVGAGI. CDR3 length: 12 residues. CDR3 in DNA: TGTGCCAGCAGTTACTCGAGCGGGGAAGCTTTCTTT. Encoded protein: CASSYSSGEAFF.

The chain joins TRBV10-3 to TRBJ1-1, with D possibly TRBD1 on 5 matching bases. V was trimmed by 8 bases and J by 3 bases, leaving 16 bases between them. The CDR3 is 14 residues long. Germline CDR1 ENHRY, CDR2 SYGVKD. CDR3: CAIVKGGGDTEAFF. CDR3 DNA: TGTGCCATCGTCAAAGGAGGAGGGGACACTGAAGCTTTCTTT.

This clone was observed once. The rearrangement uses TRBV2 and TRBJ1-1; tentatively, D is TRBD1 (6 bases). Trimming stripped 2 bases from V and 5 bases from J, with 21 bases between. CDR1 is SNHLY and CDR2 is FYNNEI in the germline V gene. The CDR3 has 17 residues. The CDR3 region has the DNA TGTGCCAGCAGTGAATCCCCGGCAGGGGCAGGGAAGACTGAAGCTTTCTTT. Amino acid sequence: CASSESPAGAGKTEAFF. The complete variable domain, with remaining parts taken from reference TRBV2 and TRBJ1-1, reads EPEVTQTPSHQVTQMGQEVILRCVPISNHLYFYWYRQILGQKVEFLVSFYNNEISEKSEIFDDQFSVERPDGSNFTLKIRSTKLEDSAMYFCASSESPAGAGKTEAFFGQGTRLTVV.

This rearrangement joins TRBV6-6 to TRBJ1-5; TRBD1 agrees at 9 bases. With 6 bases clipped from V and 5 bases from J, the junction kept 8 bases outside the gene matches. The germline CDR1 and CDR2 sequences are MNHNY and SVGAGI (reference sequence). The CDR3 has 15 amino acids. This CDR3 is CASSPGQGRDQPQHF. CDR3 nucleotide sequence: TGTGCCAGCAGCCCGGGACAGGGTAGAGATCAGCCCCAGCATTTT.

The chain couples TRBV7-2 to TRBJ1-1, with D tentatively TRBD1 (5 bases). Trimming stripped 4 bases from V and 4 bases from J, with 13 bases between. CDR1 and CDR2 (germline): SGHTA, FQGNSA. CDR3 size: 14 residues. The CDR3 nucleotides read TGTGCCAGCAGCTCGCTTGGGGGAGGCACTGAAGCTTTCTTT. As protein: CASSSLGGGTEAFF.

This sequence joins TRBV7-8 and TRBJ1-6, with TRBD1 identical over 9 bases. This CDR3 spans 16 amino acids. The trim removed 3 bases at V and 8 bases at J, leaving 8 bases unmatched. The germline V gene encodes CDR1 SGHVS and CDR2 FQNEAQ. The CDR3 DNA reads as TGTGCCAGCAGCTTCTCCGGGACAGGGTTTGATTCACCCCTCCACTTT. Protein: CASSFSGTGFDSPLHF.

This clone appeared once. The chain is built from TRBV2 and TRBJ1-1, with 9 bases fitting TRBD1. Germline-derived CDR1 and CDR2 are SNHLY and FYNNEI. V lost 4 bases to trimming and J lost 3 bases; unmatched junction nucleotides: 6. This CDR3 contains 15 residues. The CDR3 DNA sequence: TGTGCCAGCAGTGGAGGACAGGGGACGGACACTGAAGCTTTCTTT. It translates to CASSGGQGTDTEAFF.

The genes are TRBV6-5 and TRBJ2-7; the match to TRBD1 covers 10 bases. The CDR3 covers 16 residues. Germline lookup yields CDR1 MNHEY and CDR2 SVGAGI. V lost 1 base to trimming and J lost 3 bases; unmatched junction nucleotides: 6. The CDR3 nucleotides read TGTGCCAGCAGTTACTACGGACAGGGGGGGGTCTACGAGCAGTACTTC. This sequence encodes CASSYYGQGGVYEQYF.

This clone came up a few times. V gene TRBV10-3 combines with J gene TRBJ1-2, with 9 bases lining up with TRBD1. The junction had 10 bases not matched to a gene; V was cut back by 3 bases and J by 8 bases. The CDR3 length is 15 residues. Germline V lookup: CDR1 ENHRY, CDR2 SYGVKD. CDR3 nucleotides: TGTGCCATCAGTGAAAGGGGGACAGGGATAAAAGGCTACACCTTC. This translates into CAISERGTGIKGYTF.

This clone was observed a single time. V gene TRBV5-1 combines with J gene TRBJ2-1, with TRBD2 matching 8 bases. V lost 4 bases and J lost 4; bases outside the gene matches: 10. The CDR3 has 16 amino acids. Germline V CDR1 and CDR2: SGHRS, YFSETQ. This chain's CDR3 is CASSLSGVGFYNEQFF. CDR3 nucleotide sequence: TGCGCCAGCAGCCTTAGCGGGGTCGGCTTTTACAATGAGCAGTTCTTC.

This chain uses TRBV19 with TRBJ1-2, with 9 bases fitting TRBD1. J lost 6 bases, V lost 4 bases, and 9 bases had no gene match. CDR3 length: 15 amino acids. CDR1 and CDR2 from the germline V gene are LNHDA and SQIVND (reference sequence). The CDR3 DNA reads as TGTGCCAGTAGTACCACCGGACAGGGGAGAAATGGCTACACCTTC. This gives the protein CASSTTGQGRNGYTF.

This sequence joins TRBV19 and TRBJ2-3, with 11 positions matching TRBD2. Germline-derived CDR1 and CDR2 are LNHDA and SQIVND (reference sequence). Trimming cost V 6 bases and J 4 bases; bases outside gene matches: 0. The CDR3 runs 13 residues. In nucleotides, the CDR3 is TGTGCCAGTAGACTAGCGGGAGCAGATACGCAGTATTTT. Its translation is CASRLAGADTQYF.

This chain connects TRBV10-3 to TRBJ2-5, with 7 positions matching TRBD1. With 3 bases clipped from V and 2 bases from J, the junction kept 0 bases outside the gene matches. The CDR3 sequence is 13 residues long. Germline V gives CDR1 ENHRY, CDR2 SYGVKD. DNA of the CDR3: TGTGCCATCAGTGACAGGGGGCAAGAGACCCAGTACTTC. Translating gives CAISDRGQETQYF.

V and J are TRBV7-9 and TRBJ2-7; D possibly corresponds to TRBD1 (6 bases). The ends were cut back, 1 base at V and 5 bases at J, with 15 bases in the middle. This CDR3 region has 15 residues. Germline V gene sequence: CDR1 SEHNR, CDR2 FQNEAQ (reference sequence). In DNA form, the CDR3 reads TGTGCCAGCAGCTTAGAGTGGGGGCTAGGCGACGAGCAGTACTTC. It yields the protein CASSLEWGLGDEQYF.

The chain employs TRBV5-4 and TRBJ2-1, with TRBD2 identical over 14 bases. The CDR3 spans 20 residues. V dropped 0 bases and J dropped 0; count of bases not matched to a gene: 8. Looked up from germline, CDR1 is SGHNT and CDR2 is YYREEE (reference sequence). CDR3 region: CASSLVGGTSGRHSYNEQFF. CDR3 coding DNA: TGTGCCAGCAGCTTGGTAGGCGGGACTAGCGGGAGACACTCCTACAATGAGCAGTTCTTC.

The chain has TRBV4-3 and TRBJ2-1, with D possibly TRBD2 on 6 matching bases. CDR3 length: 14 amino acids. Germline CDR1 is LGHNA and CDR2 is YSLEER. Trimming stripped 1 base from V and 10 bases from J, with 14 bases between. For the CDR3, the DNA is TGCGCCAGCAGCCAAGGGGACTGGGCAGGGGAGCAGTTCTTC. Amino acid sequence: CASSQGDWAGEQFF.

The V gene is TRBV11-2, the J gene TRBJ2-2; maybe TRBD2 (6 bases). The CDR3 is 14 amino acids. The V and J ends lost 3 bases and 1 base respectively, with 6 bases between them. Germline V lookup: CDR1 SGHAT, CDR2 FQNNGV. The CDR3 nucleotides are TGTGCCAGCAGCTTTAGCGGGAACACCGGGGAGCTGTTTTTT. It encodes CASSFSGNTGELFF.

The CDR3 DNA reads TGCGCCAGCAGCCAAGATGATGGTAGCGGAGGCACAGATACGCAGTATTTT. Protein sequence: CASSQDDGSGGTDTQYF. The chain links TRBV4-1 to TRBJ2-3; D may be TRBD2 (6 bases). The CDR3 has 17 residues. The V end was cut by 0 bases, the J end by 1 base, with 14 bases between. Germline V gene lookup returns CDR1 MGHRA and CDR2 YSYEKL.

The J gene is TRBJ2-1, the V gene TRBV4-1; D assignment may be TRBD1 or TRBD2 (5 bases each). The V gene lost 2 bases and the J gene lost 7 bases, with 15 bases spanning the gap. The CDR3 is made up of 15 amino acids. Germline-derived CDR1 and CDR2 are MGHRA and YSYEKL. CDR3 coding DNA: TGCGCCAGCAGCCAAAAAAATGGGGGAATGAATGAGCAGTTCTTC. Translated, it gives CASSQKNGGMNEQFF.

The rearrangement joins TRBV6-1 to TRBJ1-2, with TRBD1 identical over 7 bases. The length of the CDR3 is 14 residues. Trimming removed 0 bases from V and 4 bases from J; junction bases left unmatched: 2. Germline V gene lookup returns CDR1 MNHNS and CDR2 SASEGT. CDR3 sequence reads: CASSEAGTVYGYTF. The CDR3 DNA reads TGTGCCAGCAGTGAAGCCGGGACAGTCTATGGCTACACCTTC.

The rearrangement uses TRBV7-9 and TRBJ1-4; 7 nucleotides line up with TRBD1. V lost 4 bases and J lost 1; bases outside the gene matches: 6. The germline CDR1 and CDR2 sequences are SEHNR and FQNEAQ (reference sequence). This CDR3 has 16 residues. The CDR3 sequence: CASSSRDSGTNEKLFF. The DNA of the CDR3 is TGTGCCAGCAGCTCCCGGGACAGTGGAACTAATGAAAAACTGTTTTTT.

The DNA of the CDR3 is TGTGCCAGCAGGGATAAAAGACAGGGGACGAACTATGGCTACACCTTC. Translating gives CASRDKRQGTNYGYTF. This chain connects TRBV2 to TRBJ1-2; 8 bases agree with TRBD1. Losses at the gene ends were 6 bases for V and 2 bases for J; bases not matched to a gene: 11. Germline CDR1 SNHLY, CDR2 FYNNEI. This CDR3 is built from 16 residues. Full variable domain (outside the CDR3, taken from reference TRBV2 and TRBJ1-2): EPEVTQTPSHQVTQMGQEVILRCVPISNHLYFYWYRQILGQKVEFLVSFYNNEISEKSEIFDDQFSVERPDGSNFTLKIRSTKLEDSAMYFCASRDKRQGTNYGYTFGSGTRLTVV.

This chain joins TRBV5-4 and TRBJ2-7; D remains ambiguous. The CDR3 loop spans 15 amino acids. Germline V gene sequence: CDR1 SGHNT, CDR2 YYREEE (reference sequence). V was cut by 0 bases and J by 2 bases, with 12 bases left in between. CDR3 bases: TGTGCCAGCAGCTTGGGGCTGGGCGCCGCCTACGAGCAGTACTTC. Protein product: CASSLGLGAAYEQYF.

This clone came up once. This chain uses TRBV5-1 with TRBJ2-7; D perhaps matches TRBD2 (7 bases). The CDR3 spans 15 residues. Germline CDR1 reads SGHRS; CDR2 reads YFSETQ. With 0 bases removed from V and 2 bases from J, the gap between germline ends came to 12 bases. CDR3 protein: CASSLEGGDTYEQYF. CDR3 coding DNA: TGCGCCAGCAGCTTGGAGGGGGGGGACACCTACGAGCAGTACTTC.

Turning to this clone: Compared with germline, one end of the junction differs, possibly owing to a read error. The chain has TRBV7-9 and TRBJ2-1, with 9 bases that match TRBD2. There are 15 residues in the CDR3. Germline CDR1 SEHNR, CDR2 FQNEAQ (reference sequence). CDR3 sequence: CASSLLAGSSNEQFF. The CDR3 DNA reads TGTGCCAGCAGCTTACTAGCGGGGTCCTCCAATGAGCAGTTCTTC.

This rearrangement joins TRBV5-4 to TRBJ1-4; D is uncertain. The CDR3 sequence is 12 residues long. Trimming took off 5 bases at V and 10 bases at J, with 12 bases between the two ends. The germline V gene has CDR1 SGHNT and CDR2 YYREEE (reference sequence). The CDR3 nucleotides read TGTGCCAGCAGTCACTCCTCGGGAAAACTGTTTTTT. Translation gives CASSHSSGKLFF.

DNA of the CDR3: TGTGCCAGCAGCGAGGGTGTGGGTTACGAGCAGTACTTC. This encodes CASSEGVGYEQYF. The rearrangement joins TRBV11-2 to TRBJ2-7, with D possibly being TRBD2 (5 bases). The V end was cut by 5 bases, the J end by 4 bases, with 12 bases between. The CDR3 consists of 13 residues. The germline V gene encodes CDR1 SGHAT and CDR2 FQNNGV.